The present entry profiles one TCR beta chain with its context. There is no known antigen for this receptor. A commercial ELISA kit detecting HCMV-specific IgG in serum was used to determine HCMV serostatus. Peripheral blood mononuclear cells were isolated from blood by Ficoll density gradient centrifugation. These data come from a study of T cells expressing NK-cell markers (dated by TCRdb to the early 2020s). Study-level background: Three sorted T-cell subsets (CD3+CD56+NKG2C+, CD3+CD56+NKG2C- and CD3+CD56-NKG2C+) from seven to nine donors had their TCR beta-chain repertoires profiled. Sequencing of the libraries produced 2 x 150 bp reads on Illumina HiSeq 2000/2500, MiSeq or NextSeq. Among the eight sequenced donors, seven were HCMV-seropositive and one was HCMV-seronegative. Randomly selected healthy volunteers, three men and five women, were used as the eight sequenced donors.

Sequencing was performed on an Illumina HiSeq 2000. TCR beta cDNA libraries were made by 5'RACE template switching that added a universal primer site and unique molecular identifiers. Priming for cDNA synthesis came from the TCR beta constant segment, and two successive PCR amplification steps followed. Concerning the study's data processing: Reads were demultiplexed and grouped by UMI with MIGEC, and clonotypes were assembled and quantified with MiTCR. To exclude erroneous sequences, only TCR cDNA sequences supported by at least two reads were retained. The tcR package was used for downstream repertoire analysis, and clonotypes were matched across fractions by CDR3 nucleotide sequence plus V segment. VDJmatch was used to annotate antigen specificity against VDJdb, with one amino acid substitution allowed in CDR3. The reads went through TCRdb reprocessing, and each CDR3 protein sequence gets one entry with no DNA. TCRdb's processing, not the authors', yielded these V and J calls. The sample's table covers about 460,000 distinct CDR3 sequences. Almost 1.5% of the sample is held by the ten biggest clonotypes.

Overall results and qualifications from the work: Whether the expanded NKG2C-expressing T cell clones were specific for HCMV antigens remained unclear. Those dominant clonotypes were again the most abundant among CD3+CD56-NKG2C+ cells in four donors, at 28.3-60.1%. In more than five donors, the dominant CD3+CD56+NKG2C+ clonotypes ranked among the top 10 CD8+ clonotypes, making up about 1.0-7.5% of CD8+ T cells.

The CDR3, cysteine through phenylalanine, is 16 amino acids long. There is no recorded DNA. The germline V gene encodes CDR1 MNHEY and CDR2 SVGAGI. The rearrangement combines TRBV6-5 with TRBJ2-5; TCRdb calls TRBD2, which cannot be checked without DNA. This clonotype was sampled from a woman aged 50 to 65 in good health. Donor details come from another sample of the same person, matched by shared clones. Sequencing input: blood T cells: a sorted CD56 or NKG2C T cell subset, CD4+ or CD8+ T cells, or bulk PBMC T cells (not recorded which). The CDR3 protein sequence reads: CASSDPRGLAGRTQYF.